This is a list of T cell receptor beta chains from one sample in a study of siplizumab effects on memory and regulatory T cells. TCRdb's table, derived via immunoSEQ multiplex PCR, lists solely in-frame clones and lacks some. This table has approximately 100,000 clones, 75% to 95% appearing once. Sequences were obtained from CD4+ T cells sorted from blood. Receptors were obtained from a human donor in good health. Some clones in this sample may be carry-over from other donors' samples. Both conserved end residues are part of each CDR3. A D gene is named only where the DNA matches it firmly. A row's size may be missing; if present it is once, few, many or a size class.

TRBV6-5	-	TRBJ2-1	-	TGTGCCAGCAGTTACTCGTTTCTACCCCACTTCAATGAGCAGTTCTTC	CASSYSFLPHFNEQFF
TRBV5-6	once	TRBJ2-5	TRBD2	TGTGCCAGCAGCCCGGGACTAGCGGGAGGGCCGGAAGAGACCCAGTACTTC	CASSPGLAGGPEETQYF
TRBV5-5	-	TRBJ1-1	-	TGTGCCAGCAGCTTGACAGGGATGAACACTGAAGCTTTCTTT	CASSLTGMNTEAFF
TRBV6-5	-	TRBJ2-1	-	TGTGCCAGCAGTTACGGACGCATGAATGAGCAGTTCTTC	CASSYGRMNEQFF
TRBV2	-	TRBJ2-7	TRBD1	TGTGCCAGCATCAAGGACAGGACAGGGCACTACGAGCAGTACTTC	CASIKDRTGHYEQYF
TRBV7-9	-	TRBJ1-5	-	TGTGCCAGCAGCCCGACAGGAGATCAGCCCCAGCATTTT	CASSPTGDQPQHF
TRBV11-3	-	TRBJ2-7	-	TGTGCCAGCAGCCAGGACAACTACGAGCAGTACTTC	CASSQDNYEQYF
TRBV28	-	TRBJ2-3	-	TGTGCCAGCAGTTTAGGCACAGATACGCAGTATTTT	CASSLGTDTQYF
TRBV6-1	-	TRBJ1-2	-	TGTGCCAGCAGTAGGGGTTACACGGACTATGGCTACACCTTC	CASSRGYTDYGYTF
TRBV15	-	TRBJ1-3	-	TGTGCCACCACCTCCCGTGGGGGGCTAGGAAACACCATATATTTT	CATTSRGGLGNTIYF
TRBV20-1	-	TRBJ2-1	-	TGCAGTGCGTTTTCGGAGCCAGTCGAGTTCTTC	CSAFSEPVEFF
TRBV7-7	-	TRBJ2-1	-	TGTGCTAGCAGCTTAGGTCGGAGTGACAATGAGCAGTTCTTC	CASSLGRSDNEQFF
TRBV10-1	-	TRBJ2-7	-	TGCGCCAGCAGTGAGACGGGGAGGCTAGCGAGCTCCTACGAGCAGTACTTC	CASSETGRLASSYEQYF
TRBV18	-	TRBJ1-1	TRBD1	TGTGCCAGCTCACAGGGGGCGGGCACTGAAGCTTTCTTT	CASSQGAGTEAFF
TRBV29-1	few	TRBJ1-1	-	TGCAGCGTTCAGCCCCTTACGTGGAACACTGAAGCTTTCTTT	CSVQPLTWNTEAFF
TRBV19	-	TRBJ2-5	-	TGTGCCACCCAGGGGTGGCGGGATATGAGGGAGACCCAGTACTTC	CATQGWRDMRETQYF
TRBV6-6	-	TRBJ2-4	TRBD1	TGTGCCAGCAGCAACAGGGGGAACATTCAGTACTTC	CASSNRGNIQYF
TRBV28	-	TRBJ1-2	TRBD1	TGTGCCAGCAGTTTAGGGGGACAGGGGCTACTCTATGGCTACACCTTC	CASSLGGQGLLYGYTF
TRBV18	-	TRBJ1-5	TRBD1	TGTGCCAGCTCTCGGGACAGGTTAATAGCCCAGCATTTT	CASSRDRLIAQHF
TRBV10-2	-	TRBJ2-5	-	TGCGCCAGTAAATCATTACCGAACGAGGAGACCCAGTACTTC	CASKSLPNEETQYF
TRBV19	-	TRBJ1-2	-	TGTGCCAGTAGTATATGGGACACTTCTAACTATGGCTACACCTTC	CASSIWDTSNYGYTF
TRBV10-3	-	TRBJ2-4	-	TGTGCCATCAGTGAGTCGAAGGGTTTCGCCAAAAACATTCAGTACTTC	CAISESKGFAKNIQYF
TRBV7-9	many	TRBJ1-1	-	TGTGCCAGCAGCTACTCCTGGGAACAGGGATATAGGATGAACACTGAAGCTTTCTTT	CASSYSWEQGYRMNTEAFF
TRBV6-1	-	TRBJ1-3	-	TGTGCCAGCAGCGGTCATACAGGGTTTTTAACCATATATTTT	CASSGHTGFLTIYF
TRBV21-1	-	TRBJ2-5	-	TGTGCCAGCAGCAATGAGACCGGGACTAGCGGACTCGGGGAAGAGACCCAGTACTTC	CASSNETGTSGLGEETQYF
TRBV7-2	-	TRBJ2-7	-	TGTGCCAGCGCACGGGCTAGCGCTTCCTACGAGCAGTACTTC	CASARASASYEQYF
TRBV5-1	-	TRBJ2-5	TRBD2	TGCGCCAGCAGCTCCGGGACTAGCGGGGAGACCCAGTACTTC	CASSSGTSGETQYF
TRBV9	-	TRBJ2-2	-	TGTGCCAGCAGCGTAGGATCCCCCCCCGAGGGGGAGCTGTTTTTT	CASSVGSPPEGELFF